One sample yielded the 32 T cell receptor beta chains listed below, sequenced in a study. Tregs were sorted as CD4+CD25+CD127-/low cells. TCRdb processed the 5' RACE reads anew with MiXCR; each CDR3 protein has one entry. This sample has roughly 42,000 distinct CDR3 sequences, with 20% to 25% found just once. Specimen: Tregs sorted from blood. The receptors come from a female donor with breast cancer.

There are many counts of this clonotype. The chain combines TRBV29-1 with TRBJ2-5; 7 bases fit TRBD1. In germline, CDR1 is SQVTM, CDR2 ANQGSEA. The CDR3 loop spans 13 amino acids. J gave up 5 bases and V 1 base, and 4 bases lay outside the gene matches. The CDR3 DNA reads TGCAGCGTTGAAGCCTCCAGGGGGGAGACCCAGTACTTC. This translates into CSVEASRGETQYF.

Comments on this clonotype: This could be a read error, since a much larger clone is one nucleotide away. The chain links TRBV7-3 to TRBJ2-3; 7 bases map to TRBD1. From germline, CDR1 is SGHTA and CDR2 FQGTGA. The CDR3 length is 14 residues. The chain's CDR3 is CTSSRDRETDTQYF. In DNA form, the CDR3 reads TGTACCAGCAGTAGAGACAGGGAAACAGATACGCAGTATTTT. Full variable domain (rest looked up from reference TRBV7-3 and TRBJ2-3): GAGVSQTPSNKVTEKGKYVELRCDPISGHTALYWYRQSLGQGPEFLIYFQGTGAADDSGLPNDRFFAVRPEGSVSTLKIQRTERGDSAVYLCTSSRDRETDTQYFGPGTRLTVL.

This clonotype has just a few counts. This CDR3 reads CASSREQWETQYF. In DNA, the CDR3 is TGTGCCAGCAGCCGGGAACAATGGGAGACCCAGTACTTC. The chain combines TRBV27 with TRBJ2-5; D possibly corresponds to TRBD2 (5 bases). The CDR3 has 13 amino acids. Germline CDR1 and CDR2: MNHEY and SMNVEV (reference sequence). V was clipped by 6 bases and J by 5 bases, with 13 bases between them.

This clonotype was seen a few times. This sequence joins TRBV21-1 and TRBJ2-1; TRBD2, the D gene given by the table, was not confirmed from the DNA. TRBV21-1 is a pseudogene locus. The CDR3 sequence is 21 residues long. CDR3 protein: CASSIFRGRINPGLAWNEQFF. CDR3 in DNA: TGTGCCAGCAGCATTTTCCGGGGCAGAATAAACCCGGGACTAGCGTGGAATGAGCAGTTCTTC.

This rearrangement joins TRBV7-2 to TRBJ1-5, with 10 bases lining up with TRBD1. CDR1 is SGHTA and CDR2 is FQGNSA in the germline V gene. The CDR3 is made up of 16 amino acids. V was clipped by 1 base and J by 5 bases; unmatched bases: 5. This chain's CDR3 is CASSLGGDRGHQPQHF. The CDR3 DNA follows: TGTGCCAGCAGCTTAGGCGGGGACAGGGGCCATCAGCCCCAGCATTTT. Drawing the rest from reference TRBV7-2 and TRBJ1-5, the complete variable domain is GAGVSQSPSNKVTEKGKDVELRCDPISGHTALYWYRQSLGQGLEFLIYFQGNSAPDKSGLPSDRFSAERTGGSVSTLTIQRTQQEDSAVYLCASSLGGDRGHQPQHFGDGTRLSIL.

Ten or more counts support this clonotype. The chain uses TRBV24-1 and TRBJ2-2; the D is unclear. Trimming took 0 bases from V and 5 from J, leaving 6 bases between them. The germline gives CDR1 KGHDR, CDR2 SFDVKD. The CDR3 loop spans 14 amino acids. The CDR3 nucleotides read TGTGCCACCAGTGATTTGAGTGAGACCGGGGAGCTGTTTTTT. Translating gives CATSDLSETGELFF.

The chain has TRBV12-3 or TRBV12-4 and TRBJ2-2; possibly TRBD2 for D (6 bases). Trimming took 8 bases from V and 1 from J, leaving 20 bases between them. This CDR3 comprises 17 residues. Written as DNA, the CDR3 is TGTGCCAGCCCGCGCCTGGCGGGAAGTCTGAACACCGGGGAGCTGTTTTTT. It specifies CASPRLAGSLNTGELFF.

The table lists this clonotype with many counts. The chain recombines TRBV28 with TRBJ1-1, with unresolved D. V was pared by 3 bases and J by 2 bases, with 7 bases between. The CDR3 is 13 amino acids. CDR1 is MDHEN and CDR2 is SYDVKM in the germline V gene. Here the CDR3 DNA reads TGTGCCAGCAGTTTGATCGGAAACACTGAAGCTTTCTTT. This translates into CASSLIGNTEAFF.

The V gene is TRBV14, the J gene TRBJ2-1, with 13 nucleotides matching TRBD2. This CDR3 is built from 15 residues. CDR1 is SGHDN, CDR2 FVKESK, per germline. J was trimmed by 10 bases and V by 3 bases; bases with no gene match: 6. CDR3 protein: CASSHGLAGVGEQFF. The CDR3, as DNA: TGTGCCAGCAGCCACGGACTAGCGGGAGTCGGGGAGCAGTTCTTC.

In this sample, this clonotype turned up many times. V and J are TRBV7-9 and TRBJ1-2; perhaps TRBD1 as D (5 bases). CDR1 SEHNR and CDR2 FQNEAQ come from the germline V gene (reference sequence). The CDR3 length is 12 residues. With 2 bases removed from V and 6 bases from J, the gap between germline ends came to 7 bases. CDR3 DNA: TGTGCCAGCAGCTTAAGGGGCCATGGCTACACCTTC. Amino acid sequence: CASSLRGHGYTF.

This clonotype was counted a few times. The V and J genes are TRBV6-1 and TRBJ1-5, with D possibly TRBD1 on 5 matching bases. With 6 bases removed from V and 1 base from J, the gap between germline ends came to 10 bases. The CDR3 is 14 amino acids. Per the germline V gene, CDR1 is MNHNS and CDR2 is SASEGT. This CDR3 is CASSGDPSNQPQHF. The CDR3 DNA reads as TGTGCCAGCAGCGGGGACCCAAGCAATCAGCCCCAGCATTTT.

J is TRBJ2-3 and V is TRBV10-3, with D perhaps given as TRBD1 or TRBD2 (5 bases each). Trimming cost V 4 bases and J 2 bases, with 13 bases left between them. Germline V gives CDR1 ENHRY, CDR2 SYGVKD. The CDR3 has 15 amino acids. This CDR3 reads CAISGPRGVTDTQYF. In nucleotides, the CDR3 is TGTGCCATCAGTGGTCCGCGAGGGGTCACAGATACGCAGTATTTT.

Many counts were recorded for this clonotype. The V call is TRBV4-1, the J call TRBJ2-2; no firm D call. This CDR3 contains 14 residues. The germline V and J ends were trimmed by 4 bases and 1 base, with 7 bases remaining between them. Per germline, CDR1 MGHRA and CDR2 YSYEKL. The CDR3 spells CASSPQENTGELFF. DNA for the CDR3: TGCGCCAGCAGCCCTCAGGAGAACACCGGGGAGCTGTTTTTT.

On this clonotype: A much more abundant neighbour one base away suggests this may be a read error. The conserved phenylalanine or tryptophan normally closing the CDR3 is absent here, so this likely arose from a read error. The rearrangement uses TRBV20-1 and TRBJ1-2; no definite D call. Trimming cost V 0 bases and J 6 bases, with 11 bases left between them. From germline, CDR1 is DFQATT and CDR2 SNEGSKA (reference sequence). The CDR3 totals 13 residues. The CDR3 spells CSARDQAGDGYTL. For the CDR3, the DNA is TGCAGTGCTAGAGATCAGGCAGGAGATGGCTACACCCTC.

This sequence joins TRBV20-1 and TRBJ2-5; possible D gene TRBD1, 5 bases. This CDR3 has 14 residues. The V end lost 6 bases, the J end lost 3 bases, and 17 bases lay between the germline ends. Per the germline V gene, CDR1 is DFQATT and CDR2 is SNEGSKA (reference sequence). CDR3 region: CSARTRGRKETQYF. In nucleotides, the CDR3 is TGCAGTGCGAGGACAAGGGGCAGGAAAGAGACCCAGTACTTC.

With respect to this clonotype: The junction shows a germline mismatch at one end, possibly a read error. V gene TRBV5-1 combines with J gene TRBJ2-5; 7 bases are shared with TRBD2. The CDR3 spans 17 residues. Germline-derived CDR1 and CDR2 are SGHRS and YFSETQ. DNA for the CDR3: TGCGCCAGCAGCCAACTCCCGTTTTGGACTAGTGAAGAGGCCCAGTACTTC. Encoded protein: CASSQLPFWTSEEAQYF.

The chain carries TRBV27 and TRBJ2-5; TRBD2 is a possible D gene (5 bases). CDR3 length: 14 residues. Germline V lookup: CDR1 MNHEY, CDR2 SMNVEV (reference sequence). Trimming left V 1 base short and J 4 bases short, with 10 bases between. The CDR3 loop is CASSLFRGGETQYF. CDR3 coding DNA: TGTGCCAGCAGTTTATTCCGGGGTGGAGAGACCCAGTACTTC.

With regard to this clonotype: A much larger clone lies one base from this, so it may be a read error. The CDR3 DNA follows: TGTGCCAGCAGTGAAGGGAGAGCACCTCGGCCCCAGCATTTT. Its protein product is CASSEGRAPRPQHF. The chain employs TRBV6-1 and TRBJ1-5; D is ambiguous. CDR3 length: 14 residues. V lost 1 base to trimming and J lost 9 bases, with 13 bases between them. The germline V gene encodes CDR1 MNHNS and CDR2 SASEGT.

The V gene is TRBV11-2, the J gene TRBJ1-5; D is undetermined. CDR3 length equals 13 residues. The germline gives CDR1 SGHAT, CDR2 FQNNGV. V was clipped by 5 bases and J by 6 bases, with 11 bases between them. CDR3 protein: CASSPTPSQPQHF. The CDR3 DNA reads TGTGCCAGCAGCCCAACTCCCAGTCAGCCCCAGCATTTT.

The chain employs TRBV15 and TRBJ1-2; 8 bases map to TRBD1. The CDR3 is 15 residues long. V trimming: 5 bases; J trimming: 4 bases; junction bases outside the gene matches: 9. The V gene's germline CDR1 is LNHNV and CDR2 YYDKDF (reference sequence). Here the CDR3 DNA reads TGTGCCACCAGCCACAGACAGGGGTGGCCCTATGGCTACACCTTC. It specifies CATSHRQGWPYGYTF.

This clonotype was observed a few times. The chain joins TRBV20-1 to TRBJ1-6; no clear D gene. Germline values: CDR1 DFQATT, CDR2 SNEGSKA (reference sequence). The length of the CDR3 is 16 residues. V dropped 5 bases and J dropped 4 bases, with 18 bases sitting between them. The CDR3 is CSAYSSHLPYNSPLHF. CDR3 nucleotide sequence: TGCAGTGCTTACTCGAGTCATCTACCTTATAATTCACCCCTCCACTTT.

The chain has TRBV27 and TRBJ2-2, with 11 bases matching TRBD2. V was pared by 8 bases and J by 2 bases, with 10 bases of the junction left unmatched. This CDR3 contains 17 residues. Germline V CDR1 and CDR2: MNHEY, SMNVEV (reference sequence). The CDR3 reads CASSKVAGGPNTGELFF. CDR3 in DNA: TGTGCCAGCTCTAAAGTAGCGGGAGGGCCCAACACCGGGGAGCTGTTTTTT.

The chain couples TRBV5-1 to TRBJ1-2; D unclear. This CDR3 region has 13 residues. The V end was cut by 4 bases, the J end by 3 bases, with 10 bases between. In germline, CDR1 is SGHRS, CDR2 YFSETQ. CDR3 coding DNA: TGCGCCAGCAGCGACACCGCTGACTATGGCTACACCTTC. Translation: CASSDTADYGYTF.

This chain links TRBV27 with TRBJ2-7; possible D gene TRBD2, 6 bases. V lost 3 bases, J lost 2 bases, and 11 bases lay in between. The germline V gene encodes CDR1 MNHEY and CDR2 SMNVEV (reference sequence). This CDR3 has 14 amino acids. The CDR3 region has the DNA TGTGCCAGCAGTTTTGCGGGAATAGCCTACGAGCAGTACTTC. This translates into CASSFAGIAYEQYF.

This clonotype was recorded many times. The chain is built from TRBV5-1 and TRBJ1-1, with a tentative D call TRBD1 (6 bases). Germline V gene lookup returns CDR1 SGHRS and CDR2 YFSETQ. Trimming cost V 1 base and J 4 bases, with 11 bases left between them. The CDR3 contains 14 residues. CDR3 nucleotide sequence: TGCGCCAGCAGCTTGAGGGGGGGGAGCACTGAAGCTTTCTTT. Protein product: CASSLRGGSTEAFF.

Regarding this clonotype: A junction end diverges from the germline sequence, so it may reflect a read error. The chain employs TRBV7-8 and TRBJ2-1; the D is unclear. The CDR3 consists of 15 residues. The germline CDR1 and CDR2 sequences are SGHVS and FQNEAQ. CDR3 nucleotide sequence: TGTGCCAGCAGCTTAGCCTCGAGCCCCTACAATGAGCAGCTCTTC. It is translated as CASSLASSPYNEQLF.

The chain has TRBV7-6 and TRBJ2-7, with 7 nucleotides matching TRBD2. The CDR3 runs 14 residues. V shed 0 bases and J 6 bases; nucleotides not matched to a gene: 5. Germline V CDR1 and CDR2: SGHVS, FNYEAQ. The CDR3 region has the DNA TGTGCCAGCAGCTTAGCGGGAGGGCCTGCCGAGCAGTACTTC. Translating it yields CASSLAGGPAEQYF.

This clonotype was counted a few times. This rearrangement joins TRBV9 to TRBJ2-5; no definite D call. This CDR3 has 14 residues. From germline, CDR1 is SGDLS and CDR2 YYNGEE. The V and J ends lost 0 bases and 4 bases respectively, with 10 bases between them. The CDR3 here is CASSVADVGETQYF. The CDR3 DNA reads TGTGCCAGCAGCGTAGCTGACGTTGGAGAGACCCAGTACTTC.

In this sample, this clonotype turned up many times. This chain links TRBV29-1 with TRBJ2-2, with D maybe TRBD2 (6 bases). Trimming pared 7 bases from V and 1 base from J, leaving 16 bases between. The V gene's germline CDR1 is SQVTM and CDR2 ANQGSEA. The CDR3 contains 15 residues. The CDR3 nucleotides read TGCAGCGCCACAAAAGAGGGAGGGAACACCGGGGAGCTGTTTTTT. Translated, it gives CSATKEGGNTGELFF.

This clonotype was seen many times. The chain joins TRBV5-1 to TRBJ2-6; unclear D gene. The V end lost 1 base, the J end lost 2 bases, and 10 bases lay between the germline ends. Germline V gene sequence: CDR1 SGHRS, CDR2 YFSETQ. The CDR3 has 16 residues. Here the CDR3 reads CASSLIGIPGANVLTF. CDR3 DNA: TGCGCCAGCAGCTTGATCGGAATACCTGGGGCCAACGTCCTGACTTTC.

In its sample, this clonotype was seen a few times. V is TRBV20-1 and J is TRBJ2-1; 8 bases are shared with TRBD1. The germline V gene has CDR1 DFQATT and CDR2 SNEGSKA (reference sequence). With V trimmed by 0 bases and J by 2 bases, 9 bases remained unmatched. This CDR3 comprises 17 residues. CDR3 in amino acids: CSARDLQDRVAYNEQFF. CDR3 DNA: TGCAGTGCTAGAGATCTCCAGGACAGGGTAGCCTACAATGAGCAGTTCTTC.

This clonotype was counted many times. The chain recombines TRBV29-1 with TRBJ1-4, with D maybe TRBD1 (5 bases). V was clipped by 4 bases and J by 1 base, with 10 bases between them. Germline V gives CDR1 SQVTM, CDR2 ANQGSEA. This CDR3 has 14 amino acids. In DNA, the CDR3 is TGCAGCGTTGCCCAGGGTCGAACTAATGAAAAACTGTTTTTT. Translating gives CSVAQGRTNEKLFF. Combining the CDR3 with reference TRBV29-1 and TRBJ1-4 gives the whole variable domain SAVISQKPSRDICQRGTSLTIQCQVDSQVTMMFWYRQQPGQSLTLIATANQGSEATYESGFVIDKFPISRPNLTFSTLTVSNMSPEDSSIYLCSVAQGRTNEKLFFGSGTQLSVL.